This TCR beta chain was identified in a study of blood T cell repertoires in COVID-19. Study-level information: Both acute and convalescent COVID-19 samples were obtained from the United States, Italy and Spain. T cells, B-cell-depleted T cells, or PBMCs provided the cDNA or gDNA that served as material.

Authors' processing steps: Amplification with reference gene primers provided the estimates of nucleated cell counts. Only in-frame clones appear in the TCRdb table, and some are missing; sequencing was by immunoSEQ multiplex PCR. That table supplies the V and J calls and clone size; D and trimming were determined from the DNA. The table includes around 260,000 clones, approximately 88% detected once. Sequenced sample: peripheral blood. This receptor was obtained from a woman aged 40 to 49 who had recovered from COVID-19.

As DNA, the CDR3 is TGTGCCAGTACCCCCCTGGGGCGGGAAGACATTCAGTACTTC. This encodes CASTPLGREDIQYF. The rearrangement links TRBV11-2 to TRBJ2-4, with a possible D match to TRBD2 (6 bases). V gave up 9 bases and J gave up 8 bases, with 20 bases separating them. Germline V gene sequence: CDR1 SGHAT, CDR2 FQNNGV. This CDR3 is built from 14 residues.